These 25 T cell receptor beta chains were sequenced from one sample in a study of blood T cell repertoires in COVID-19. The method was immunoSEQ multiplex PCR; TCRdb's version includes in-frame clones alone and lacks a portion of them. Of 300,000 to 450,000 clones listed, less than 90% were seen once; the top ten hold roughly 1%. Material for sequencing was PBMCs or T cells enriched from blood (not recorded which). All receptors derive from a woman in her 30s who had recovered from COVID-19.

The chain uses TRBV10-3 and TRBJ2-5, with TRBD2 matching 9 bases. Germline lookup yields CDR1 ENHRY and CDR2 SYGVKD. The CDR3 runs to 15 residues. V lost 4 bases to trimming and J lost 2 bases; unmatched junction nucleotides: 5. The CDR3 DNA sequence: TGTGCCATCAGTGGAGGAACTAGCGGGCAAGAGACCCAGTACTTC. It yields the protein CAISGGTSGQETQYF.

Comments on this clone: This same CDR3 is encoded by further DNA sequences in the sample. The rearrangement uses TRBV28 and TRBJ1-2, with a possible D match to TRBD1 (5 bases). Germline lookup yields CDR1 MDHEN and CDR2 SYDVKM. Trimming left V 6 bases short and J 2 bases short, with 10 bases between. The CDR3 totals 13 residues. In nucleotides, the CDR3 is TGTGCCAGCAGAGGACAAGCCAACTATGGCTACACCTTC. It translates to CASRGQANYGYTF.

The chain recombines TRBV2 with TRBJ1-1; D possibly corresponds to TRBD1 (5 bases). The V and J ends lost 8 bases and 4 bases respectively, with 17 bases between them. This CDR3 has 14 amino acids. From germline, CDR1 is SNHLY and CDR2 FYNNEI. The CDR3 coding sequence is TGTGCCAGCGGGGGGGTCAGGTCAGGCACTGAAGCTTTCTTT. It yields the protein CASGGVRSGTEAFF.

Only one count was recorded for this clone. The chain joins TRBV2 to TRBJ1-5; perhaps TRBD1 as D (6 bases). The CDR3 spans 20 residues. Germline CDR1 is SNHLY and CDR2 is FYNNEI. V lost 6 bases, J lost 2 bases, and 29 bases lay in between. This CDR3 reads CASSGRGKTISEIGNQPQHF. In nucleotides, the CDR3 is TGTGCCAGCAGCGGAAGGGGGAAGACAATCTCGGAGATAGGCAATCAGCCCCAGCATTTT.

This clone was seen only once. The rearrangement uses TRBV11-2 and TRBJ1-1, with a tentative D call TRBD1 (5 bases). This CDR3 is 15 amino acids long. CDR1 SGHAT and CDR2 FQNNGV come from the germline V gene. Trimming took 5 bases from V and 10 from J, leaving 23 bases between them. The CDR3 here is CASSRTTGGSGRAFF. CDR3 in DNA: TGTGCCAGCAGCCGTACCACAGGCGGCTCCGGCAGAGCTTTCTTT.

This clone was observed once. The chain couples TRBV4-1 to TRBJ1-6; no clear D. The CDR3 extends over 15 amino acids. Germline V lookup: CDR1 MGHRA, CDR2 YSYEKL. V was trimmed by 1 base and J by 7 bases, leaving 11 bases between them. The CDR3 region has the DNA TGCGCCAGCAGCCAAGTTTCACAGTCGAATTCACCCCTCCACTTT. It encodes CASSQVSQSNSPLHF.

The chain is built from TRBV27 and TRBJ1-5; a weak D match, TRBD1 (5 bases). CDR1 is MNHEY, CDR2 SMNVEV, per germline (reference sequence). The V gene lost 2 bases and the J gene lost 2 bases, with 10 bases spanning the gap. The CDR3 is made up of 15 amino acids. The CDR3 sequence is CASSLAAGRNQPQHF. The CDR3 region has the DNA TGTGCCAGCAGTTTAGCGGCGGGGCGCAATCAGCCCCAGCATTTT.

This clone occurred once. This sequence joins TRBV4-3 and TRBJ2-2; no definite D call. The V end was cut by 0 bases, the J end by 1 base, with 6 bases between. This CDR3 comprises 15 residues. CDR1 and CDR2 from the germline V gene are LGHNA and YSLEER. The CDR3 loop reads CASSQDPGNTGELFF. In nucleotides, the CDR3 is TGCGCCAGCAGCCAAGATCCGGGGAACACCGGGGAGCTGTTTTTT.

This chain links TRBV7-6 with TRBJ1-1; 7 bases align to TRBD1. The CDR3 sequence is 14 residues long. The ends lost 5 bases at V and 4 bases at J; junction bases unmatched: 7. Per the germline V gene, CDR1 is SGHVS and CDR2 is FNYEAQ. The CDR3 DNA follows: TGTGCCAGCAGCCAAGGACAGGTTGGCACTGAAGCTTTCTTT. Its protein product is CASSQGQVGTEAFF.

CDR3 nucleotide sequence: TGTGCCAGCAGTGAAGAATATTTGGGCCCTGAAGCTTTCTTT. Translating it yields CASSEEYLGPEAFF. The J gene is TRBJ1-1, the V gene TRBV2; D remains unclear. V dropped 1 base and J dropped 6 bases, with 12 bases sitting between them. The germline V gene has CDR1 SNHLY and CDR2 FYNNEI. The CDR3 covers 14 residues.

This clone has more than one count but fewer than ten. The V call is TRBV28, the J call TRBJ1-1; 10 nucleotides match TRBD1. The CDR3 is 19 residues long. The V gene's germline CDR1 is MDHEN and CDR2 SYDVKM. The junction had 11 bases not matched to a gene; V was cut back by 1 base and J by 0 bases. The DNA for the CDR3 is TGTGCCAGCAGTTTATTTGGGGACAGGGGTAGTTCCATGAACACTGAAGCTTTCTTT. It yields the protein CASSLFGDRGSSMNTEAFF.

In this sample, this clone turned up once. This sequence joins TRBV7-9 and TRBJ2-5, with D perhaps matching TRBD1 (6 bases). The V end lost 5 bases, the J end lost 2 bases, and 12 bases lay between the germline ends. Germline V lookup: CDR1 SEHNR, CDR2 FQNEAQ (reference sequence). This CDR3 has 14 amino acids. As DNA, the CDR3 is TGTGCCAGCAGCGGACCAGGGGTTCAAGAGACCCAGTACTTC. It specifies CASSGPGVQETQYF.

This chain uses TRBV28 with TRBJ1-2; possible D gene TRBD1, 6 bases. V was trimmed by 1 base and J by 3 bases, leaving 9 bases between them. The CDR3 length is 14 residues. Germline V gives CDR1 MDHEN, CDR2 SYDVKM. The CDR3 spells CASSLSYRDYGYTF. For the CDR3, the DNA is TGTGCCAGCAGTTTATCATACAGGGACTATGGCTACACCTTC.

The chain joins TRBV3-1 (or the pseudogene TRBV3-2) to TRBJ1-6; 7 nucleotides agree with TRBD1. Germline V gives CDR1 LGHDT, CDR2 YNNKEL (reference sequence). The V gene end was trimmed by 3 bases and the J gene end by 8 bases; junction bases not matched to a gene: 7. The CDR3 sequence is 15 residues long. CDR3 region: CASSQEQGLDSPLHF. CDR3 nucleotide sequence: TGTGCCAGCAGCCAGGAACAGGGGCTCGATTCACCCCTCCACTTT.

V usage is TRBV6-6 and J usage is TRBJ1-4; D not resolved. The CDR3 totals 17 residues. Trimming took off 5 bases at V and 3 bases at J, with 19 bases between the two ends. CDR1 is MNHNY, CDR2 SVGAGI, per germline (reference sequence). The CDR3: CASSPARFQSSNEKLFF. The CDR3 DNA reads TGTGCCAGCAGTCCCGCCAGGTTTCAAAGCTCTAATGAAAAACTGTTTTTT.

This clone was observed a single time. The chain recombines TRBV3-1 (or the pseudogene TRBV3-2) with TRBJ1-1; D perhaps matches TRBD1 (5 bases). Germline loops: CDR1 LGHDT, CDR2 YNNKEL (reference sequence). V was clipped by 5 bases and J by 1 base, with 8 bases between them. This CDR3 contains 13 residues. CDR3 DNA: TGTGCCAGCAGCTTCGGGGGGAACACTGAAGCTTTCTTT. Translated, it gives CASSFGGNTEAFF.

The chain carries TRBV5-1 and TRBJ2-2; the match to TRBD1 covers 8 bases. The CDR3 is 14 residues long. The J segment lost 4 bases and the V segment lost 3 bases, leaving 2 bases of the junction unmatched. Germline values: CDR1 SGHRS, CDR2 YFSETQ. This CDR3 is CASSSGQVTGELFF. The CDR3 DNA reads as TGCGCCAGCAGCTCGGGACAGGTCACCGGGGAGCTGTTTTTT.

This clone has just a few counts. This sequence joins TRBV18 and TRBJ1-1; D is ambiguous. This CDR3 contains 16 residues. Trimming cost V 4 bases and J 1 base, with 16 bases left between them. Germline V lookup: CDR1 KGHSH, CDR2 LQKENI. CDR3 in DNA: TGTGCCAGCTCACAGATCTCCGGTGCCAAGAACACTGAAGCTTTCTTT. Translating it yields CASSQISGAKNTEAFF.

In nucleotides, the CDR3 is TGTGCCAGCAGTTTATCAAGGGGGCGCCTTCCAGATACGCAGTATTTT. It specifies CASSLSRGRLPDTQYF. This chain uses TRBV27 with TRBJ2-3; 7 nucleotides match TRBD1. Germline V gene sequence: CDR1 MNHEY, CDR2 SMNVEV (reference sequence). The CDR3 has 16 amino acids. The trim removed 0 bases at V and 4 bases at J, leaving 7 bases unmatched.

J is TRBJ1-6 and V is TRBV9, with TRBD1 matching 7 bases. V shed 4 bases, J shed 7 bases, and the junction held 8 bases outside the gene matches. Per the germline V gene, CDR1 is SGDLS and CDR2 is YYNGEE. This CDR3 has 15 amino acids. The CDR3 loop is CASSSPGQYNSPLHF. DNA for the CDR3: TGTGCCAGCAGCTCACCGGGACAGTACAATTCACCCCTCCACTTT.

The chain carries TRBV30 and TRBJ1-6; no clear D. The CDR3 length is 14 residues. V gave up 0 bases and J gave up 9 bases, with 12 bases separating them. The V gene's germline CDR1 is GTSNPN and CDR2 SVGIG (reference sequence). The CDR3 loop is CAWSVEGLGSPLHF. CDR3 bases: TGTGCCTGGAGTGTAGAGGGCTTGGGTTCACCCCTCCACTTT. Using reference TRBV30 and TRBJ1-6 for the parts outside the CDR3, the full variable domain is SQTIHQWPATLVQPVGSPLSLECTVEGTSNPNLYWYRQAAGRGLQLLFYSVGIGQISSEVPQNLSASRPQDRQFILSSKKLLLSDSGFYLCAWSVEGLGSPLHFGNGTRLTVT.

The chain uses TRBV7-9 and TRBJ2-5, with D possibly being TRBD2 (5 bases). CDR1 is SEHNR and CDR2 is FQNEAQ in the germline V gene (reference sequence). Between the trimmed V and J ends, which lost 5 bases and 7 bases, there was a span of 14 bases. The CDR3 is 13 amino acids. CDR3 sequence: CASSETGVGTQYF. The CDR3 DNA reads TGTGCCAGCAGCGAAACCGGGGTGGGGACCCAGTACTTC.

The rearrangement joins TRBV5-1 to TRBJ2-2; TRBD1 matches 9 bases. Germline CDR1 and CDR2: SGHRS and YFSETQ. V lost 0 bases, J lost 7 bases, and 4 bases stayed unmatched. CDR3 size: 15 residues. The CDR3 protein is CASSLGTGDHGELFF. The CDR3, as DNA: TGCGCCAGCAGCTTGGGGACAGGGGATCACGGGGAGCTGTTTTTT. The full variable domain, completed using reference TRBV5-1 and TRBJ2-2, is KAGVTQTPRYLIKTRGQQVTLSCSPISGHRSVSWYQQTPGQGLQFLFEYFSETQRNKGNFPGRFSGRQFSNSRSEMNVSTLELGDSALYLCASSLGTGDHGELFFGEGSRLTVL.

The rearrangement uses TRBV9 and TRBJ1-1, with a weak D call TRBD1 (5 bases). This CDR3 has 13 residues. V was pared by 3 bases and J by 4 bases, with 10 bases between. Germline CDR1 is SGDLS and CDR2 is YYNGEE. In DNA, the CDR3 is TGTGCCAGCAGCGCCGGGGGGGGCACTGAAGCTTTCTTT. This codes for CASSAGGGTEAFF.

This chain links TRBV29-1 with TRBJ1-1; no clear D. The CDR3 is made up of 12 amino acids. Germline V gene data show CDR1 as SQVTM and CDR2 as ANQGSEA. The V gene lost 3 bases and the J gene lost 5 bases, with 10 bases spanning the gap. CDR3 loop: CSVDLPGTEAFF. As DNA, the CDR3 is TGCAGCGTTGATCTACCGGGGACTGAAGCTTTCTTT.